Following are 25 T cell receptor beta chains from one sample sequenced in a study of graft-versus-host responses after intestinal transplantation. The repertoire was sequenced with immunoSEQ multiplex PCR; TCRdb's copy has only in-frame clones and lacks some. The sample holds fewer than 70,000 clones, just under 95% seen once. The sequencing here drew on bone marrow, taken 734 days after intestinal transplantation. The receptor set was obtained from a human patient who received an intestinal transplant, so some T cells may come from the graft donor.

The chain couples TRBV28 to TRBJ2-1; no firm D call. Germline CDR1 and CDR2: MDHEN and SYDVKM. With 5 bases removed from V and 5 bases from J, the gap between germline ends came to 16 bases. This CDR3 has 15 residues. As DNA, the CDR3 is TGTGCCAGCAGTCCCGATGAGGCGGCCAACAATGAGCAGTTCTTC. It specifies CASSPDEAANNEQFF.

The chain links TRBV15 to TRBJ2-7, with 8 bases fitting TRBD2. The CDR3 sequence is 14 residues long. Trimming removed 3 bases from V and 6 bases from J; junction bases left unmatched: 7. CDR1 is LNHNV, CDR2 YYDKDF, per germline (reference sequence). The CDR3, as DNA: TGTGCCACCAGCAGGTGGCAGCGGGAGTTCGAGCAGTACTTC. It is translated as CATSRWQREFEQYF.

This chain links TRBV19 with TRBJ2-3, with 10 nucleotides matching TRBD2. V lost 6 bases and J lost 6; bases outside the gene matches: 18. Germline loops: CDR1 LNHDA, CDR2 SQIVND (reference sequence). This CDR3 comprises 18 residues. CDR3 amino acids: CASSRLPPGLAPTDTQYF. For the CDR3, the DNA is TGTGCCAGTAGCCGACTACCACCGGGACTAGCGCCCACGGATACGCAGTATTTT.

J is TRBJ2-3 and V is TRBV7-6; 16 bases line up with TRBD2. The V gene's germline CDR1 is SGHVS and CDR2 FNYEAQ. The CDR3 consists of 15 residues. Trimming removed 8 bases from V and 6 bases from J; junction bases left unmatched: 5. Here the CDR3 DNA reads TGTGCCAGCGGGACTAGCGGGAGGGCGTTTGATACGCAGTATTTT. This translates into CASGTSGRAFDTQYF.

The table lists this clone with a count of one. The chain is built from TRBV10-1 and TRBJ2-7; TRBD2 matches 10 bases. The CDR3 runs to 15 residues. The germline CDR1 and CDR2 sequences are WNHNN and SYGVQD (reference sequence). The V and J ends lost 3 bases and 2 bases, in that order; junction bases with no gene match: 4. CDR3 nucleotide sequence: TGCGCCAGCAGTGATGGACTAGCGGAACCCTACGAGCAGTACTTC. Its protein is CASSDGLAEPYEQYF.

For the CDR3, the DNA is TGCGCCAGCAGCGCAGGAGTGGGAAGGGCGACTGAAGCTTTCTTT. It codes for CASSAGVGRATEAFF. The chain is built from TRBV10-1 and TRBJ1-1, with D hard to call. V was trimmed by 6 bases and J by 5 bases, leaving 19 bases between them. Germline V gene lookup returns CDR1 WNHNN and CDR2 SYGVQD (reference sequence). The CDR3 loop spans 15 amino acids.

In its sample, this clone was seen once. V usage is TRBV19 and J usage is TRBJ1-1, with D possibly matching TRBD1 (6 bases). The CDR3 extends over 16 amino acids. V gave up 6 bases and J gave up 2 bases, with 19 bases separating them. Germline V CDR1 and CDR2: LNHDA, SQIVND (reference sequence). CDR3 in amino acids: CASRTIRGRANTEAFF. CDR3 bases: TGTGCCAGTAGGACGATTCGGGGGCGCGCAAACACTGAAGCTTTCTTT.

The chain has TRBV5-1 and TRBJ1-1; the D is unclear. Germline V gene sequence: CDR1 SGHRS, CDR2 YFSETQ. The CDR3 extends over 14 amino acids. V lost 3 bases, J lost 5 bases, and 14 bases lay in between. The CDR3 here is CASSSSKGTTEAFF. The CDR3 region has the DNA TGCGCCAGCAGCTCGTCTAAGGGAACAACTGAAGCTTTCTTT.

This clone was seen a handful of times. The chain has TRBV29-1 and TRBJ2-7; possibly TRBD1 for D (6 bases). The V gene lost 2 bases and the J gene lost 6 bases, with 14 bases spanning the gap. Per the germline V gene, CDR1 is SQVTM and CDR2 is ANQGSEA. CDR3 length: 13 amino acids. The CDR3 protein is CSVEKNRATEQYF. Written as DNA, the CDR3 is TGCAGCGTTGAAAAGAACAGGGCTACCGAGCAGTACTTC.

V and J are TRBV4-2 and TRBJ2-3, with D tentatively TRBD1 (5 bases). This CDR3 comprises 18 residues. Germline V gives CDR1 LGHNA, CDR2 YNFKEQ. V was shortened by 0 bases and J by 4 bases, with 20 bases between the two germline ends. DNA of the CDR3: TGTGCCAGCAGCCAAGAACGATTGATAGGCAGGGCCCCAGATACGCAGTATTTT. Protein: CASSQERLIGRAPDTQYF.

The V gene is TRBV12-5, the J gene TRBJ2-1, with no clear D. The CDR3 loop spans 14 amino acids. Between the trimmed V and J ends, which lost 1 base and 8 bases, there was a span of 12 bases. Germline CDR1 reads LGHNT; CDR2 reads FRNRAP. CDR3 amino acids: CASGLALRAYEQFF. The CDR3 DNA is TGTGCTAGTGGTTTGGCCTTGAGAGCGTATGAGCAGTTCTTC. Looking up the rest from reference TRBV12-5 and TRBJ2-1 gives the full variable domain: DARVTQTPRHKVTEMGQEVTMRCQPILGHNTVFWYRQTMMQGLELLAYFRNRAPLDDSGMPKDRFSAEMPDATLATLKIQPSEPRDSAVYFCASGLALRAYEQFFGPGTRLTVL.

V is TRBV27 and J is TRBJ2-6; 10 bases match TRBD1. The CDR3 has 18 residues. Germline trimming cut 4 bases from V and 0 bases from J; bases unmatched to any gene: 6. Germline V lookup: CDR1 MNHEY, CDR2 SMNVEV (reference sequence). CDR3 nucleotide sequence: TGTGCCAGCAGTTATATAGGGGACAGGGGCTCTGGGGCCAACGTCCTGACTTTC. It codes for CASSYIGDRGSGANVLTF.

The chain recombines TRBV7-6 with TRBJ1-2; TRBD1 is a possible D gene (5 bases). The CDR3 runs 13 residues. V gave up 5 bases and J gave up 8 bases, with 15 bases separating them. CDR1 is SGHVS, CDR2 FNYEAQ, per germline. The CDR3: CASSTAPQGGYTF. The CDR3 DNA sequence: TGTGCCAGCAGCACCGCTCCCCAGGGCGGCTACACCTTC. The whole variable domain, filled in from reference TRBV7-6 and TRBJ1-2, reads GAGVSQSPRYKVTKRGQDVALRCDPISGHVSLYWYRQALGQGPEFLTYFNYEAQQDKSGLPNDRFSAERPEGSISTLTIQRTEQRDSAMYRCASSTAPQGGYTFGSGTRLTVV.

The gene calls are TRBV2 and TRBJ2-7, with D unresolved. V lost 6 bases to trimming and J lost 3 bases, with 6 bases between them. The CDR3 spans 11 residues. In germline, CDR1 is SNHLY, CDR2 FYNNEI. Here the CDR3 DNA reads TGTGCCAGCAGGGCTATCTACGAGCAGTACTTC. Protein product: CASRAIYEQYF.

The chain recombines TRBV30 with TRBJ2-1; tentatively, D is TRBD1 or TRBD2 (6 bases each). The CDR3 has 14 residues. Trimming shortened V by 5 bases and J by 0 bases, and 11 bases separated the two germline ends. Germline V CDR1 and CDR2: GTSNPN, SVGIG (reference sequence). In nucleotides, the CDR3 is TGTGCCTGGGAAGGGGGGTTCTCCTACAATGAGCAGTTCTTC. It encodes CAWEGGFSYNEQFF.

The CDR3 coding sequence is TGCGCCAGCAGTGGGGACAGGGGGTCTAGGAAGTTCTTC. It encodes CASSGDRGSRKFF. The chain links TRBV10-1 to TRBJ2-1, with 11 positions matching TRBD1. This CDR3 region has 13 residues. V trimming: 4 bases; J trimming: 14 bases; junction bases outside the gene matches: 7. Germline loops: CDR1 WNHNN, CDR2 SYGVQD (reference sequence).

The V gene is TRBV6-5, the J gene TRBJ1-4; D uncertain. Germline values: CDR1 MNHEY, CDR2 SVGAGI. V was clipped by 2 bases and J by 10 bases, with 11 bases between them. CDR3 length: 13 residues. The CDR3 loop reads CASSYSPEVKLFF. CDR3 DNA: TGTGCCAGCAGTTACAGTCCCGAGGTAAAACTGTTTTTT.

This chain links TRBV9 with TRBJ2-5, with D perhaps TRBD2 (7 bases). This CDR3 has 18 residues. In germline, CDR1 is SGDLS, CDR2 YYNGEE. Trimming removed 0 bases from V and 1 base from J, with 19 bases in between. The CDR3 bases are TGTGCCAGCAGCGTAGGGGACCGTGGCGGGGGCCCCCAAGAGACCCAGTACTTC. As protein: CASSVGDRGGGPQETQYF.

The chain couples TRBV4-1 to TRBJ1-6; D is unresolved. CDR3 length: 17 amino acids. Germline CDR1 and CDR2: MGHRA and YSYEKL. The germline V and J ends were trimmed by 1 base and 0 bases, with 10 bases remaining between them. CDR3 bases: TGCGCCAGCAGCCAAGTTAGAACAAACTCCTATAATTCACCCCTCCACTTT. It codes for CASSQVRTNSYNSPLHF.

This chain uses TRBV7-3 with TRBJ2-3; possible D gene TRBD2, 5 bases. Trimming took 5 bases from V and 0 from J, leaving 12 bases between them. The CDR3 contains 15 residues. CDR1 is SGHTA and CDR2 is FQGTGA in the germline V gene. The CDR3 spells CASSASGSSTDTQYF. The CDR3 DNA sequence: TGTGCCAGCAGCGCCAGCGGTTCCAGCACAGATACGCAGTATTTT.

The rearrangement uses TRBV2 and TRBJ1-5; possible D gene TRBD1, 6 bases. In germline, CDR1 is SNHLY, CDR2 FYNNEI. V was trimmed by 8 bases and J by 3 bases, leaving 14 bases between them. The CDR3 runs to 14 residues. The CDR3 bases are TGTGCCAGCCGGGGGGGCCTACTCAATCAGCCCCAGCATTTT. Its translation is CASRGGLLNQPQHF.

The rearrangement links TRBV14 to TRBJ2-7; TRBD1 matches 9 bases. V lost 3 bases, J lost 12 bases, and 18 bases stayed unmatched. Germline-derived CDR1 and CDR2 are SGHDN and FVKESK. This CDR3 is 16 amino acids long. The CDR3 sequence: CASSHQRTTGGFDLYF. As DNA, the CDR3 is TGTGCCAGCAGCCACCAACGCACAACAGGGGGCTTTGACTTGTACTTC.

The chain joins TRBV4-1 to TRBJ2-2, with D tentatively TRBD1 (6 bases). Deletions cut 3 bases from V and 2 bases from J, with 13 bases between. This CDR3 has 16 residues. Germline V lookup: CDR1 MGHRA, CDR2 YSYEKL. CDR3 sequence: CASSHVDSDNTGELFF. CDR3 DNA: TGCGCCAGCAGCCATGTGGACAGCGACAACACCGGGGAGCTGTTTTTT.

The J gene is TRBJ1-4, the V gene TRBV11-2, with no clear D. Germline V gene data show CDR1 as SGHAT and CDR2 as FQNNGV. This CDR3 contains 16 residues. Deletions cut 5 bases from V and 3 bases from J, with 16 bases between. CDR3 coding DNA: TGTGCCAGCAGCGCCCCGCAATGGGTAGCTAATGAAAAACTGTTTTTT. Its translation: CASSAPQWVANEKLFF.

The chain joins TRBV2 to TRBJ2-7; a weak D match, TRBD2 (5 bases). Trimming stripped 2 bases from V and 2 bases from J, with 16 bases between. Germline CDR1 is SNHLY and CDR2 is FYNNEI. This CDR3 contains 16 residues. The CDR3 spells CASSEFRGGNAYEQYF. The CDR3 DNA reads TGTGCCAGCAGTGAATTTCGGGGTGGTAATGCCTACGAGCAGTACTTC.